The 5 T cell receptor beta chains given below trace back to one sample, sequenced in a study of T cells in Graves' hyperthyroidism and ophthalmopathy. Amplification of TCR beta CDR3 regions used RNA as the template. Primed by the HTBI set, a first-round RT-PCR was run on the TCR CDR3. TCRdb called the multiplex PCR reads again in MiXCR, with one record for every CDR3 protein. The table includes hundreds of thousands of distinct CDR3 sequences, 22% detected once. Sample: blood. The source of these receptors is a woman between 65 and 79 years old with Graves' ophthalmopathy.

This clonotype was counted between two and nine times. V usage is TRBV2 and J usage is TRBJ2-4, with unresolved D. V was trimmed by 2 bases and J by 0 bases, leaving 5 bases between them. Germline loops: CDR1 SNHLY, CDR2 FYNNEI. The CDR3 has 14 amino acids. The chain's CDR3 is CASSERVAKNIQYF. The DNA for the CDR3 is TGTGCCAGCAGTGAAAGGGTAGCCAAAAACATTCAGTACTTC.

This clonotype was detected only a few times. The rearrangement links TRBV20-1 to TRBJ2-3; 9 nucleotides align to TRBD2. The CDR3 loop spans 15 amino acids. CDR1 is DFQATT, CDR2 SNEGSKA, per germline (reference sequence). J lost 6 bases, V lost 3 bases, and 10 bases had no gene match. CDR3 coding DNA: TGCAGTGCTAGTGCGAGGCTAGCGGGATTCGATACGCAGTATTTT. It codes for CSASARLAGFDTQYF.

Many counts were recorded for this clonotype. Here the CDR3 reads CASSQNQGKNGYTF. DNA for the CDR3: TGTGCCAGCAGCCAAAACCAGGGAAAAAATGGCTACACCTTC. V gene TRBV3-1 combines with J gene TRBJ1-2; maybe TRBD1 (5 bases). Germline CDR1 and CDR2: LGHDT and YNNKEL (reference sequence). The V gene lost 2 bases and the J gene lost 6 bases, with 13 bases spanning the gap. This CDR3 region has 14 residues. Using reference TRBV3-1 and TRBJ1-2 for the parts outside the CDR3, the full variable domain is DTAVSQTPKYLVTQMGNDKSIKCEQNLGHDTMYWYKQDSKKFLKIMFSYNNKELIINETVPNRFSPKSPDKAHLNLHINSLELGDSAVYFCASSQNQGKNGYTFGSGTRLTVV.

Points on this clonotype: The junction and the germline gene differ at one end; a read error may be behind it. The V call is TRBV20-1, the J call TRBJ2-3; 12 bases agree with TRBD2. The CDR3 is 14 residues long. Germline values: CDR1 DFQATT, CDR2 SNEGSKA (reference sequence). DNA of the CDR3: TGCAGTGCTGGACTAGCGGGGAGCACGGATACGCAGTATTTT. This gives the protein CSAGLAGSTDTQYF.

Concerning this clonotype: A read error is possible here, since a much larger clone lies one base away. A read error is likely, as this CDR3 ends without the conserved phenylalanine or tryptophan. DNA of the CDR3: TGTGCCTGGAAGGAGCGGGAGTGGGGTTACGAGCAGTACCTC. The encoded protein is CAWKEREWGYEQYL. The V call is TRBV30, the J call TRBJ2-7, with TRBD2 identical over 8 bases. Germline V lookup: CDR1 GTSNPN, CDR2 SVGIG (reference sequence). This CDR3 is built from 14 residues. The V segment lost 4 bases and the J segment 4 bases; nucleotides outside the gene matches: 9.